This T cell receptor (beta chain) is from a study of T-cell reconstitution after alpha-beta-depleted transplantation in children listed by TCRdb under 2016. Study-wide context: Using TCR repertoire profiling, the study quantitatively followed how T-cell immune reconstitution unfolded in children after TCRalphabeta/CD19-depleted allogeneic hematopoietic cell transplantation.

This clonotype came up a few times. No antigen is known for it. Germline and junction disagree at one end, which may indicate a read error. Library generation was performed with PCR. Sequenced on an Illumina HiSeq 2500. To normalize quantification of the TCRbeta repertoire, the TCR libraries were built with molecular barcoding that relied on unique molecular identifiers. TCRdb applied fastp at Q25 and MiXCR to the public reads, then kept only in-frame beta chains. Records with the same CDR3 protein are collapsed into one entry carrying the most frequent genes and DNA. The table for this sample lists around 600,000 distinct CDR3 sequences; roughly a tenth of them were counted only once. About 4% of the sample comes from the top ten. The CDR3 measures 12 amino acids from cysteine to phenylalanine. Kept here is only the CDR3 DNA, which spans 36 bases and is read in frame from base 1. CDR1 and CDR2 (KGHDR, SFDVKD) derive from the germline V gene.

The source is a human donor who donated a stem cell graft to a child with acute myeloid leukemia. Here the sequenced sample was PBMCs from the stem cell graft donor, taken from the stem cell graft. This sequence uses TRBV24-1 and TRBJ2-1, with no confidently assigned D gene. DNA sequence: TGTGCCACCAGTGACCCCTTCAATGGGCAGTTCTTC. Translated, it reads CATSDPFNGQFF.